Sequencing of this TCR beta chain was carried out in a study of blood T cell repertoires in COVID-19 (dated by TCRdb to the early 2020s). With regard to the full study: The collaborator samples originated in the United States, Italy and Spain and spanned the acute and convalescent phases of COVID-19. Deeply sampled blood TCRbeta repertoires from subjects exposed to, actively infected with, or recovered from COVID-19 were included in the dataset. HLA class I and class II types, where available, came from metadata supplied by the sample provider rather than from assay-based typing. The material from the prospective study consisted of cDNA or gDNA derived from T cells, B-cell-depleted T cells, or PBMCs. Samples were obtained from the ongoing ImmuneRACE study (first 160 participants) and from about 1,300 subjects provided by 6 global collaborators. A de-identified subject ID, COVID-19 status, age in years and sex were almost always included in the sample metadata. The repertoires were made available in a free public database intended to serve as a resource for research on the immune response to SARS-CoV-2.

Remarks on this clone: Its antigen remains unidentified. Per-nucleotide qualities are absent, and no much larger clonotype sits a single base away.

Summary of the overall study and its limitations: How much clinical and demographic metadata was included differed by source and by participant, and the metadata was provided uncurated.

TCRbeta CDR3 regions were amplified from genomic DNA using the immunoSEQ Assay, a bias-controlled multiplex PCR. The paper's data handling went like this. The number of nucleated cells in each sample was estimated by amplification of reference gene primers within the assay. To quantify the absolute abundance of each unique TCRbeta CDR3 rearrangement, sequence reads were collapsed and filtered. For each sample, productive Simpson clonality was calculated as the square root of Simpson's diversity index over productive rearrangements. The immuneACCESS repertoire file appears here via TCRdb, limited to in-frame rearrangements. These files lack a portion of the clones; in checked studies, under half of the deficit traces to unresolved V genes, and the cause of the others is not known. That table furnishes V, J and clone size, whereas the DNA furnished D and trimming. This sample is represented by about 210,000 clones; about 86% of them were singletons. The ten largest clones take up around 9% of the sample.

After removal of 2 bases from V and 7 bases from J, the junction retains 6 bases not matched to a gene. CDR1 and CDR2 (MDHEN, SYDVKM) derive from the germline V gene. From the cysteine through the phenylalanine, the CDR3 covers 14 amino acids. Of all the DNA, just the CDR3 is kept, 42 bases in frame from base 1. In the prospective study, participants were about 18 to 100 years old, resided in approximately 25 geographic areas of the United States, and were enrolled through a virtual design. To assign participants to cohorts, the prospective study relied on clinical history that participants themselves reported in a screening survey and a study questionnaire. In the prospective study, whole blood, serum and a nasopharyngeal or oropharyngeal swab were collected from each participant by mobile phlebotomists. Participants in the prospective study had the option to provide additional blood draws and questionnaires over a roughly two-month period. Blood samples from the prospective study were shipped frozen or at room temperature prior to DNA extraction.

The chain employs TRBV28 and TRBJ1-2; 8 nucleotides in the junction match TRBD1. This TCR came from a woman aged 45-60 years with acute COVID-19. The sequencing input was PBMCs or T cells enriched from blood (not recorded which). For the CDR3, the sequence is CASSLQQGASGYTF. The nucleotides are TGTGCCAGCAGTTTACAGCAGGGGGCAAGTGGCTACACCTTC.